The 31 T cell receptor beta chains below all came from one sample that was sequenced in a study of human T cells and chemical hapten exposure. TCRdb fed the RACE reads into MiXCR, producing one record per CDR3 protein. The repertoire holds around 50,000 distinct CDR3 sequences, with about 9% as singletons. As to time point: patch test 1, 2 weeks after DPC sensitization. Treatment: therapeutic diphenylcyclopropenone sensitization with weekly scalp DPC. The starting material was whole blood, obtained in connection with sensitization to the hapten diphenylcyclopropenone (DPC). The receptors were gathered from a woman aged 50 to 60 with alopecia areata. Some clones in this sample may be carry-over from other donors' samples.

In this sample, this clonotype turned up many times. For the CDR3, the DNA is TGTGCCAGCAGCTCGACGGGGACAGTTAATGAAAAACTGTTTTTT. Protein: CASSSTGTVNEKLFF. The chain links TRBV7-9 to TRBJ1-4; 7 positions match TRBD1. Germline-derived CDR1 and CDR2 are SEHNR and FQNEAQ (reference sequence). The CDR3 has 15 amino acids. Trimming cost V 4 bases and J 4 bases; bases outside gene matches: 6.

This clonotype was detected ten times or more. The chain links TRBV29-1 to TRBJ2-7; the D gene is possibly TRBD2 (5 bases). The CDR3 loop spans 14 amino acids. V was pared by 3 bases and J by 6 bases, with 18 bases between. Germline V lookup: CDR1 SQVTM, CDR2 ANQGSEA. The chain's CDR3 is CSVDSPDGEREQYF. CDR3 DNA: TGCAGCGTTGATTCCCCCGACGGGGAGCGCGAGCAGTACTTC.

The CDR3 reads CANGQNVYEQYF. The CDR3 DNA follows: TGTGCCAACGGACAGAACGTTTACGAGCAGTACTTC. The chain links TRBV2 to TRBJ2-7; possibly TRBD1 for D (6 bases). CDR1 SNHLY and CDR2 FYNNEI come from the germline V gene. V gave up 10 bases and J gave up 4 bases, with 14 bases separating them. The CDR3 totals 12 residues.

This clonotype came up many times. J is TRBJ2-5 and V is TRBV29-1; unclear D gene. CDR3 size: 14 residues. Trimming took 2 bases from V and 2 from J, leaving 12 bases between them. CDR1 SQVTM and CDR2 ANQGSEA come from the germline V gene. CDR3 nucleotides: TGCAGCGTTGAACCCTCAAATGGGCAAGAGACCCAGTACTTC. It encodes CSVEPSNGQETQYF.

Ten or more counts support this clonotype. V usage is TRBV7-9 and J usage is TRBJ1-2; tentatively, D is TRBD1 (6 bases). The CDR3 extends over 11 amino acids. V was cut by 1 base and J by 13 bases, with 10 bases left in between. CDR1 is SEHNR, CDR2 FQNEAQ, per germline (reference sequence). CDR3 nucleotides: TGTGCCAGCAGCTTAGGACAGGCTGGCACCTTC. It codes for CASSLGQAGTF.

This clonotype has just a few counts. This chain links TRBV29-1 with TRBJ1-4, with D uncertain. Trimming shortened V by 7 bases and J by 5 bases, and 14 bases separated the two germline ends. Germline V lookup: CDR1 SQVTM, CDR2 ANQGSEA. The CDR3 sequence is 13 residues long. CDR3 sequence (DNA): TGCAGCGCCCTACTGTCTGGGAATGAAAAACTGTTTTTT. It translates to CSALLSGNEKLFF.

This sequence joins TRBV20-1 and TRBJ2-3; D is ambiguous. CDR1 is DFQATT and CDR2 is SNEGSKA in the germline V gene (reference sequence). The CDR3 is 15 residues long. The V end was cut by 3 bases, the J end by 0 bases, with 13 bases between. In DNA form, the CDR3 reads TGCAGTGCTAGCCCCCTGCGGCAAAGCACAGATACGCAGTATTTT. This sequence encodes CSASPLRQSTDTQYF.

This clonotype was seen repeatedly, ten times or more. CDR3 coding DNA: TGCAGCGTTGAAGCCAGAGGAGAGACCCAGTACTTC. Protein sequence: CSVEARGETQYF. The V gene is TRBV29-1, the J gene TRBJ2-5, with D uncertain. There are 12 residues in the CDR3. Germline V gene lookup returns CDR1 SQVTM and CDR2 ANQGSEA. V was shortened by 1 base and J by 4 bases, with 7 bases between the two germline ends.

This clonotype was counted at least ten times. V and J are TRBV7-9 and TRBJ1-3, with 7 bases identical to TRBD1. Trimming took 1 base from V and 12 from J; bases not matched to a gene: 18. The CDR3 is made up of 17 amino acids. Germline V CDR1 and CDR2: SEHNR, FQNEAQ (reference sequence). The CDR3 sequence: CASSLVTATGSPAIIYF. Here the CDR3 DNA reads TGTGCCAGCAGCTTAGTGACGGCGACAGGGTCCCCAGCCATCATATATTTT. Full variable domain (outside the CDR3, taken from reference TRBV7-9 and TRBJ1-3): DTGVSQNPRHKITKRGQNVTFRCDPISEHNRLYWYRQTLGQGPEFLTYFQNEAQLEKSRLLSDRFSAERPKGSFSTLEIQRTEQGDSAMYLCASSLVTATGSPAIIYFGEGSWLTVV.

This clonotype has ten or more counts. Written as DNA, the CDR3 is TGTGCCACCAGTGATTTGTCAACTAGCGGGAGGACAGATACGCAGTATTTT. Its protein product is CATSDLSTSGRTDTQYF. The rearrangement joins TRBV24-1 to TRBJ2-3; 12 bases fit TRBD2. Germline V gene data show CDR1 as KGHDR and CDR2 as SFDVKD. The CDR3 covers 17 residues. V gave up 0 bases and J gave up 3 bases; unmatched junction bases: 3.

The V call is TRBV9, the J call TRBJ2-7, with D possibly being TRBD1 (6 bases). The CDR3 is 13 amino acids. V lost 4 bases and J 7 bases, leaving 15 bases between the germline ends. Germline loops: CDR1 SGDLS, CDR2 YYNGEE. CDR3 sequence: CASSQGPPGEQYF. DNA of the CDR3: TGTGCCAGCAGCCAGGGGCCGCCTGGGGAGCAGTACTTC.

This clonotype has a handful of counts. CDR3 amino acids: CARDRGNTEAFF. For the CDR3, the DNA is TGTGCCCGGGACAGGGGGAACACTGAAGCTTTCTTT. The chain recombines TRBV30 with TRBJ1-1, with 10 bases matching TRBD1. The length of the CDR3 is 12 residues. The germline V gene has CDR1 GTSNPN and CDR2 SVGIG (reference sequence). Losses at the gene ends were 8 bases for V and 1 base for J; bases not matched to a gene: 1.

This clonotype was counted at least ten times. V and J are TRBV30 and TRBJ1-1, with D perhaps matching TRBD1 (5 bases). The CDR3 spans 14 residues. V shed 0 bases and J shed 11 bases, with 19 bases lying between them. CDR1 GTSNPN and CDR2 SVGIG come from the germline V gene (reference sequence). The CDR3 loop reads CAWSVSPGQPVAFF. Written as DNA, the CDR3 is TGTGCCTGGAGTGTTAGCCCAGGACAACCCGTTGCTTTCTTT.

The table lists this clonotype with many counts. The chain's CDR3 is CASSQSNSDTQYF. CDR3 DNA: TGTGCCAGCAGCCAGTCCAATTCGGATACGCAGTATTTT. The chain employs TRBV27 and TRBJ2-3; D remains ambiguous. The CDR3 totals 13 residues. Germline V CDR1 and CDR2: MNHEY, SMNVEV (reference sequence). V shed 6 bases and J shed 6 bases, with 13 bases lying between them.

This clonotype was detected many times. CDR3 DNA: TGTGCCAGCAGCGTAACAGGGCTCGGGGTGACCCAGTACTTC. This gives the protein CASSVTGLGVTQYF. This chain links TRBV7-8 with TRBJ2-5; tentatively, D is TRBD1 (6 bases). V was trimmed by 5 bases and J by 7 bases, leaving 17 bases between them. The CDR3 is 14 residues long. Germline V CDR1 and CDR2: SGHVS, FQNEAQ.

This clonotype was seen ten or more times. J is TRBJ2-7 and V is TRBV20-1; the match to TRBD1 covers 8 bases. V shed 3 bases and J 4 bases; nucleotides not matched to a gene: 8. This CDR3 has 14 amino acids. In germline, CDR1 is DFQATT, CDR2 SNEGSKA (reference sequence). This CDR3 reads CSASIRTGKYEQYF. CDR3 nucleotides: TGCAGTGCTAGCATAAGGACAGGGAAATACGAGCAGTACTTC.

In its sample, this clonotype was seen many times. The chain employs TRBV20-1 and TRBJ2-2; D is ambiguous. Per the germline V gene, CDR1 is DFQATT and CDR2 is SNEGSKA (reference sequence). Trimming left V 0 bases short and J 4 bases short, with 15 bases between. The CDR3 runs to 16 residues. CDR3 in DNA: TGCAGTGCTAGAGATAGGCTAGGGTTGGGCACCGGGGAGCTGTTTTTT. This sequence encodes CSARDRLGLGTGELFF.

This clonotype is medium-sized by share. The V and J genes are TRBV5-1 and TRBJ1-1; no clear D gene. Deletions cut 4 bases from V and 3 bases from J, with 13 bases between. CDR3 length equals 14 residues. Germline loops: CDR1 SGHRS, CDR2 YFSETQ. The CDR3 spells CASSPQDLDTEAFF. The CDR3 DNA follows: TGCGCCAGCAGCCCCCAGGACTTGGACACTGAAGCTTTCTTT.

The chain uses TRBV4-2 and TRBJ2-7; TRBD1 matches at 7 bases. Germline CDR1 LGHNA, CDR2 YNFKEQ. J was trimmed by 3 bases and V by 0 bases; bases with no gene match: 11. The CDR3 length is 17 residues. CDR3 coding DNA: TGTGCCAGCAGCCAAGAGGGGGACAGCGAAAATTACTACGAGCAGTACTTC. This sequence encodes CASSQEGDSENYYEQYF.

This clonotype has ten or more counts. The gene calls are TRBV7-9 and TRBJ1-6, with D unresolved. CDR1 is SEHNR and CDR2 is FQNEAQ in the germline V gene (reference sequence). The CDR3 contains 13 residues. V lost 10 bases to trimming and J lost 7 bases, with 14 bases between them. DNA for the CDR3: TGTGCCAACGGACCTAAGGAGAATTCACCCCTCCACTTT. Residues: CANGPKENSPLHF. Full variable domain (remainder filled in from reference TRBV7-9 and TRBJ1-6): DTGVSQNPRHKITKRGQNVTFRCDPISEHNRLYWYRQTLGQGPEFLTYFQNEAQLEKSRLLSDRFSAERPKGSFSTLEIQRTEQGDSAMYLCANGPKENSPLHFGNGTRLTVT.

The V gene is TRBV15, the J gene TRBJ1-6; D gene ambiguous. The germline CDR1 and CDR2 sequences are LNHNV and YYDKDF (reference sequence). This CDR3 has 13 amino acids. V shed 8 bases and J shed 6 bases, with 11 bases lying between them. The CDR3 nucleotides read TGTGCCACCGGATCAGATTTTAATTCACCCCTCCACTTT. This codes for CATGSDFNSPLHF.

This clonotype was counted a few times. The chain links TRBV20-1 to TRBJ2-3, with TRBD2 identical over 8 bases. Germline V gene data show CDR1 as DFQATT and CDR2 as SNEGSKA (reference sequence). CDR3 length: 10 amino acids. The CDR3 spells CSGGEDTQYF. CDR3 DNA sequence: TGCAGCGGGGGGGAAGATACGCAGTATTTT.

In its sample, this clonotype was seen a few times. The J gene is TRBJ2-1, the V gene TRBV7-2; 9 nucleotides match TRBD1. Germline lookup yields CDR1 SGHTA and CDR2 FQGNSA. With V trimmed by 3 bases and J by 2 bases, 2 bases remained unmatched. CDR3 length: 15 amino acids. The DNA of the CDR3 is TGTGCCAGCAGCTTGAGACAGGGGGCCTACAATGAGCAGTTCTTC. Its protein is CASSLRQGAYNEQFF.

This clonotype has a count of ten or more. The CDR3 coding sequence is TGTGCCTGGAGAAAGACAGGGGGAGTGTACGAGCAGTACTTC. It yields the protein CAWRKTGGVYEQYF. This chain uses TRBV30 with TRBJ2-7; 9 bases map to TRBD1. Germline V gives CDR1 GTSNPN, CDR2 SVGIG (reference sequence). Trimming took 3 bases from V and 4 from J; bases not matched to a gene: 7. The CDR3 covers 14 residues.

The chain is built from TRBV20-1 and TRBJ2-2; D gene unclear. V was pared by 0 bases and J by 2 bases, with 25 bases between. CDR1 and CDR2 from the germline V gene are DFQATT and SNEGSKA (reference sequence). The CDR3 length is 20 residues. The CDR3, as DNA: TGCAGTGCTAGAGACAGTCTCCGCCAAGGACGGATACTAAACACCGGGGAGCTGTTTTTT. It translates to CSARDSLRQGRILNTGELFF.

This clonotype was observed a few times. V gene TRBV25-1 combines with J gene TRBJ1-1; no clear D gene. Trimming shortened V by 6 bases and J by 0 bases, and 8 bases separated the two germline ends. This CDR3 has 13 amino acids. Germline V gene data show CDR1 as MGHDK and CDR2 as SYGVNS. The CDR3 sequence: CASREALNTEAFF. The CDR3 bases are TGTGCCAGCAGAGAGGCATTGAACACTGAAGCTTTCTTT. The entire variable domain, with the rest obtained from reference TRBV25-1 and TRBJ1-1, is as follows: EADIYQTPRYLVIGTGKKITLECSQTMGHDKMYWYQQDPGMELHLIHYSYGVNSTEKGDLSSESTVSRIRTEHFPLTLESARPSHTSQYLCASREALNTEAFFGQGTRLTVV.

This chain connects TRBV20-1 to TRBJ2-1, with 9 bases identical to TRBD2. The V and J ends lost 4 bases and 7 bases, in that order; junction bases with no gene match: 8. Looked up from germline, CDR1 is DFQATT and CDR2 is SNEGSKA (reference sequence). This CDR3 comprises 14 residues. CDR3 coding DNA: TGCAGTGCTAACACCGGGACTAGCCTAAATGAGCAGTTCTTC. Residues: CSANTGTSLNEQFF.

The sample holds many counts of this clonotype. V gene TRBV20-1 combines with J gene TRBJ1-5, with D uncertain. Germline CDR1 reads DFQATT; CDR2 reads SNEGSKA (reference sequence). CDR3 length equals 16 residues. The V end lost 0 bases, the J end lost 2 bases, and 14 bases lay between the germline ends. CDR3 nucleotides: TGCAGTGCTAGAGACCCACAATGGATAGGCAATCAGCCCCAGCATTTT. Translation gives CSARDPQWIGNQPQHF.

This clonotype occurred many times. The chain links TRBV7-2 to TRBJ2-5; either TRBD1 or TRBD2 may fit D (5 bases each). V was pared by 4 bases and J by 5 bases, with 14 bases between. The CDR3 length is 14 residues. Germline values: CDR1 SGHTA, CDR2 FQGNSA. The CDR3 protein is CASSYAGTMETQYF. CDR3 in DNA: TGTGCCAGCAGCTATGCCGGGACCATGGAGACCCAGTACTTC.

This clonotype has more than one count but fewer than ten. This rearrangement joins TRBV30 to TRBJ1-1; possible D gene TRBD1, 6 bases. The CDR3 sequence is 14 residues long. From germline, CDR1 is GTSNPN and CDR2 SVGIG (reference sequence). V was clipped by 0 bases and J by 6 bases, with 14 bases between them. CDR3 DNA: TGTGCCTGGAGTGTACATCGGGGGGCCGCTGAAGCTTTCTTT. It codes for CAWSVHRGAAEAFF.

This clonotype occurred a few times. The gene calls are TRBV29-1 and TRBJ2-1; D is uncertain. With 6 bases removed from V and 0 bases from J, the gap between germline ends came to 12 bases. Per germline, CDR1 SQVTM and CDR2 ANQGSEA. The CDR3 loop spans 14 amino acids. This CDR3 is CSVGGVLSYNEQFF. The CDR3 DNA reads TGCAGCGTCGGTGGGGTACTCTCCTACAATGAGCAGTTCTTC.